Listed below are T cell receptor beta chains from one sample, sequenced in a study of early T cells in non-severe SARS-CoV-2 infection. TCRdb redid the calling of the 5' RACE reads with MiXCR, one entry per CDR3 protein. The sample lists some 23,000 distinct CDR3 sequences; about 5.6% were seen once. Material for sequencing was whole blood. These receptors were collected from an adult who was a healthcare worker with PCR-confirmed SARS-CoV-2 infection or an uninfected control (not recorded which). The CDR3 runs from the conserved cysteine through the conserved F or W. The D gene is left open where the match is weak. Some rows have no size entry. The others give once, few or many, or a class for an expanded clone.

CASRASGTYNEQFF	TGTGCCTCGAGGGCTAGCGGAACCTACAATGAGCAGTTCTTC	TRBV12-3/TRBV12-4	-	TRBJ2-1	TRBD2
CASSGGGFTDTQYF	TGTGCCAGCTCGGGCGGGGGCTTCACAGATACGCAGTATTTT	TRBV6-5	few	TRBJ2-3	-
CASSVAGGPYEQYF	TGTGCCAGCAGCGTAGCGGGAGGCCCTTACGAGCAGTACTTC	TRBV9	many	TRBJ2-7	TRBD2
CASSYSGVAGVTDTQYF	TGTGCCAGCAGTTACTCCGGAGTAGCGGGAGTCACAGATACGCAGTATTTT	TRBV6-5	-	TRBJ2-3	TRBD2
CASSSQQISRAQNIQYF	TGTGCCAGCAGTTCCCAACAAATAAGCCGGGCCCAAAACATTCAGTACTTC	TRBV28	many	TRBJ2-4	-
CASSFVVAAYNTDTQYF	TGTGCCAGCAGCTTCGTGGTAGCGGCTTATAATACAGATACGCAGTATTTT	TRBV5-6	many	TRBJ2-3	-
CSVEVWGGRNTIYF	TGCAGCGTTGAAGTCTGGGGAGGTCGAAACACCATATATTTT	TRBV29-1	many	TRBJ1-3	-
CASSSSGTLYEQYF	TGCGCCAGCAGCAGCTCCGGGACTCTATACGAGCAGTACTTC	TRBV5-1	many	TRBJ2-7	-
CASSLAASGRAGAPDTQYF	TGTGCCAGCAGCTTAGCGGCTAGCGGGAGGGCCGGGGCACCAGATACGCAGTATTTT	TRBV7-8	many	TRBJ2-3	TRBD2
CASSIIAASNQPQHF	TGTGCCAGTAGTATCATCGCCGCTAGCAATCAGCCCCAGCATTTT	TRBV19	many	TRBJ1-5	-
CASSERSGLAVADTQYF	TGTGCCAGCAGTGAAAGGTCGGGACTAGCGGTCGCAGATACGCAGTATTTT	TRBV2	few	TRBJ2-3	TRBD2
CSASGTSGTGPYEQYF	TGCAGTGCTAGTGGGACTAGCGGGACGGGCCCCTACGAGCAGTACTTC	TRBV20-1	many	TRBJ2-7	TRBD2
CAISESGGEIYEQYF	TGTGCCATCAGTGAGTCCGGGGGAGAGATCTACGAGCAGTACTTC	TRBV10-3	medium-sized	TRBJ2-7	-
CASSATRGLPQETQYF	TGTGCCAGCAGCGCAACCCGGGGACTACCTCAAGAGACCCAGTACTTC	TRBV11-2	few	TRBJ2-5	TRBD2
CATSETGGYEQYF	TGTGCCACCAGTGAAACAGGGGGTTACGAGCAGTACTTC	TRBV24-1	many	TRBJ2-7	TRBD1
CASSQEGTSSYEQYF	TGCGCCAGCAGCCAAGAGGGGACTAGCAGCTACGAGCAGTACTTC	TRBV4-1	many	TRBJ2-7	TRBD2
CASSSGPGHLAKNIQYF	TGTGCCAGCAGTTCAGGCCCGGGGCACTTAGCCAAAAACATTCAGTACTTC	TRBV13	-	TRBJ2-4	-
CATSVHDRRPNTEAFF	TGTGCCACCAGTGTTCACGACAGGCGCCCAAACACTGAAGCTTTCTTT	TRBV24-1	-	TRBJ1-1	-
CSARIRTAYNEQFF	TGCAGTGCTAGAATTCGGACAGCCTACAATGAGCAGTTCTTC	TRBV20-1	many	TRBJ2-1	-
CASSTGEGRRLSSGANVLTF	TGTGCCAGTAGTACCGGGGAAGGGCGTCGGCTGTCCTCTGGGGCCAACGTCCTGACTTTC	TRBV19	many	TRBJ2-6	-
CASSRFTGYTEAFF	TGTGCCAGCAGTAGATTCACAGGGTACACTGAAGCTTTCTTT	TRBV7-2	many	TRBJ1-1	-
CASSSTGQDRSYEQYF	TGTGCTAGCAGCTCCACGGGACAGGACCGATCCTACGAGCAGTACTTC	TRBV7-7	few	TRBJ2-7	TRBD1
CASSERGGLKAFF	TGTGCCAGCAGTGAAAGAGGGGGTTTGAAAGCTTTCTTT	TRBV25-1	-	TRBJ1-1	-
CASSLNTPYEQYF	TGTGCCAGCAGTTTAAACACACCTTACGAGCAGTACTTC	TRBV28	many	TRBJ2-7	-
CATSDPNPRDRGSYNEQFF	TGTGCCACCAGTGATCCGAACCCCCGGGACAGGGGATCCTACAATGAGCAGTTCTTC	TRBV24-1	many	TRBJ2-1	TRBD1
CSVDKGGPGETQYF	TGCAGCGTTGATAAAGGAGGGCCAGGAGAGACCCAGTACTTC	TRBV29-1	many	TRBJ2-5	-
CASSAEVGGRSYEQYF	TGTGCCAGCAGCGCCGAGGTAGGGGGGCGATCCTACGAGCAGTACTTC	TRBV9	few	TRBJ2-7	-
CATSDTGTALKTQYF	TGTGCCACCAGTGACACCGGGACAGCCCTAAAGACCCAGTACTTC	TRBV24-1	-	TRBJ2-5	TRBD1
CSGGPGEGQDNEQFF	TGCAGCGGTGGTCCTGGGGAAGGGCAGGACAATGAGCAGTTCTTC	TRBV29-1	large	TRBJ2-1	-
CASSPTWDRGQAFF	TGTGCCAGCAGCCCGACGTGGGACAGGGGCCAAGCTTTCTTT	TRBV7-3	-	TRBJ1-1	TRBD1
CASSQNDGETQYF	TGTGCCAGCAGCCAAAATGACGGAGAGACCCAGTACTTC	TRBV7-9	-	TRBJ2-5	-
CSAASGNTDTQYF	TGCAGTGCCGCTAGCGGAAACACAGATACGCAGTATTTT	TRBV20-1	many	TRBJ2-3	TRBD2
CASSLGVPEAFF	TGTGCCAGCAGTTTAGGGGTTCCTGAAGCTTTCTTT	TRBV28	few	TRBJ1-1	-
CASSYSELAGSSYNEQFF	TGTGCCAGCAGTTACTCGGAGTTAGCGGGGAGCTCCTACAATGAGCAGTTCTTC	TRBV6-2/TRBV6-3	many	TRBJ2-1	TRBD2
CSASPVSTDAQYF	TGCAGTGCTTCCCCGGTGAGCACAGATGCGCAGTATTTT	TRBV20-1	-	TRBJ2-3	-
CASSQDLVNEKLFF	TGCGCCAGCAGCCAAGATTTGGTTAATGAAAAACTGTTTTTT	TRBV4-3	few	TRBJ1-4	-
CASSPPGQGFTEAFF	TGTGCCAGCTCACCACCGGGACAGGGGTTCACTGAAGCTTTCTTT	TRBV18	many	TRBJ1-1	TRBD1
CASSYSDSGELFF	TGTGCCAGCAGTTACTCCGACAGCGGGGAGCTGTTTTTT	TRBV6-2/TRBV6-3	many	TRBJ2-2	-
CASSPRQGMDYNEQFF	TGTGCCAGCAGCCCGAGACAGGGGATGGACTACAATGAGCAGTTCTTC	TRBV7-9	few	TRBJ2-1	TRBD1
CASSLGNGGGETQYF	TGTGCCAGCTCGCTGGGTAACGGAGGTGGAGAGACCCAGTACTTC	TRBV6-5	medium-sized	TRBJ2-5	-
CASTSGQGSFSYNSPLHF	TGTGCCAGCACTTCTGGACAGGGGTCCTTCTCCTATAATTCACCCCTCCACTTT	TRBV5-8	many	TRBJ1-6	TRBD1
CASSDPRRFGETQYF	TGTGCCAGCAGTGATCCTAGACGGTTTGGGGAGACCCAGTACTTC	TRBV2	many	TRBJ2-5	-